Presented here are 14 T cell receptor beta chains from one specimen sequenced in a study of early T cells in non-severe SARS-CoV-2 infection. MiXCR, run by TCRdb on the 5' RACE reads, gives a single entry per CDR3 protein. The sample shows about 30,000 distinct CDR3 sequences, less than 6.5% of them seen only once. The sample consisted of whole blood. All receptors come from an adult who was a healthcare worker with PCR-confirmed SARS-CoV-2 infection or an uninfected control (not recorded which).

This clonotype came up many times. This chain uses TRBV6-5 with TRBJ2-7; 8 bases fit TRBD2. With V trimmed by 6 bases and J by 4 bases, 11 bases remained unmatched. Germline lookup yields CDR1 MNHEY and CDR2 SVGAGI. CDR3 length: 15 amino acids. CDR3 sequence: CASSLVGRAVYEQYF. The CDR3 DNA sequence: TGTGCCAGCAGCCTTGTCGGGAGGGCCGTTTACGAGCAGTACTTC.

This clonotype was detected a few times. V is TRBV27 and J is TRBJ2-7, with TRBD1 matching over 9 bases. This CDR3 has 15 residues. In germline, CDR1 is MNHEY, CDR2 SMNVEV (reference sequence). J was trimmed by 1 base and V by 2 bases; bases with no gene match: 3. The CDR3: CASSLRTGASYEQYF. The DNA of the CDR3 is TGTGCCAGCAGTTTAAGGACAGGGGCGTCCTACGAGCAGTACTTC.

In this sample, this clonotype turned up many times. This chain connects TRBV6-6 to TRBJ1-1; 10 positions match TRBD1. The V gene's germline CDR1 is MNHNY and CDR2 SVGAGI (reference sequence). Trimming removed 5 bases from V and 4 bases from J; junction bases left unmatched: 13. This CDR3 is 17 amino acids long. CDR3 DNA: TGTGCCAGCAGTCCCATCCATTCGACAGGGGGCCGCACTGAAGCTTTCTTT. Protein: CASSPIHSTGGRTEAFF.

The V call is TRBV7-3, the J call TRBJ2-1, with TRBD2 identical over 8 bases. The CDR3 consists of 14 residues. J was trimmed by 5 bases and V by 3 bases; bases with no gene match: 3. CDR1 is SGHTA and CDR2 is FQGTGA in the germline V gene. As DNA, the CDR3 is TGTGCCAGCAGCTTTAGTAGCGGGAACAATGAGCAGTTCTTC. Amino acids: CASSFSSGNNEQFF.

This clonotype has just a few counts. The chain has TRBV7-2 and TRBJ2-1; 11 bases line up with TRBD2. This CDR3 has 18 amino acids. Germline CDR1 SGHTA, CDR2 FQGNSA. V shed 4 bases and J 5 bases; nucleotides not matched to a gene: 13. CDR3 in DNA: TGTGCCAGCAGCTCCATACACGGGGGACTAGCGGCAGACAATGAGCAGTTCTTC. Translation: CASSSIHGGLAADNEQFF.

The chain carries TRBV19 and TRBJ1-5; D remains ambiguous. Trimming took off 7 bases at V and 7 bases at J, with 23 bases between the two ends. CDR3 length: 16 residues. The germline CDR1 and CDR2 sequences are LNHDA and SQIVND (reference sequence). The CDR3 protein is CASTPWDPSRNQPQHF. The CDR3 nucleotides are TGTGCCAGTACTCCATGGGATCCGAGTCGAAACCAGCCCCAGCATTTT.

The sample holds a few counts of this clonotype. This sequence joins TRBV2 and TRBJ2-7; D is undetermined. Between the trimmed V and J ends, which lost 6 bases and 3 bases, there was a span of 15 bases. Germline V gene lookup returns CDR1 SNHLY and CDR2 FYNNEI. This CDR3 has 14 residues. The chain's CDR3 is CASRANVGFYEQYF. DNA for the CDR3: TGTGCCAGCAGGGCGAATGTCGGCTTCTACGAGCAGTACTTC.

There are many counts of this clonotype. This chain uses TRBV20-1 with TRBJ2-3; no definite D call. This CDR3 is built from 13 residues. The germline V gene encodes CDR1 DFQATT and CDR2 SNEGSKA (reference sequence). Trimming took 5 bases from V and 0 from J, leaving 9 bases between them. The CDR3 loop reads CSAARLSTDTQYF. The CDR3 DNA sequence: TGCAGTGCTGCCCGACTTAGCACAGATACGCAGTATTTT.

This clonotype was observed at least ten times. In nucleotides, the CDR3 is TGTGCCAGCAGCTCCCGAGCGGGCGGGTACGAGCAGTACTTC. Its translation: CASSSRAGGYEQYF. The rearrangement links TRBV7-2 to TRBJ2-7; D possibly corresponds to TRBD2 (6 bases). Trimming shortened V by 4 bases and J by 4 bases, and 14 bases separated the two germline ends. There are 14 residues in the CDR3. Germline V lookup: CDR1 SGHTA, CDR2 FQGNSA.

There are many counts of this clonotype. J is TRBJ2-3 and V is TRBV28; D not certain. The CDR3 is 15 amino acids. Germline CDR1 is MDHEN and CDR2 is SYDVKM. V lost 5 bases, J lost 2 bases, and 14 bases lay in between. The CDR3 spells CASSLSFLYTDTQYF. Written as DNA, the CDR3 is TGTGCCAGCAGTCTGTCCTTCCTTTACACAGATACGCAGTATTTT. Based on the CDR3 plus reference TRBV28 and TRBJ2-3, the full variable domain is DVKVTQSSRYLVKRTGEKVFLECVQDMDHENMFWYRQDPGLGLRLIYFSYDVKMKEKGDIPEGYSVSREKKERFSLILESASTNQTSMYLCASSLSFLYTDTQYFGPGTRLTVL.

The rearrangement uses TRBV15 and TRBJ2-7, with 7 bases matching TRBD2. There are 15 residues in the CDR3. V gave up 1 base and J gave up 3 bases; unmatched junction bases: 6. Looked up from germline, CDR1 is LNHNV and CDR2 is YYDKDF (reference sequence). CDR3 in amino acids: CATSRVAGVGYEQYF. The CDR3 DNA follows: TGTGCCACCAGCAGAGTGGCGGGAGTGGGCTACGAGCAGTACTTC. The variable domain in full, with the rest retrieved from reference TRBV15 and TRBJ2-7, is DAMVIQNPRYQVTQFGKPVTLSCSQTLNHNVMYWYQQKSSQAPKLLFHYYDKDFNNEADTPDNFQSRRPNTSFCFLDIRSPGLGDTAMYLCATSRVAGVGYEQYFGPGTRLTVT.

This chain joins TRBV5-1 and TRBJ2-1, with TRBD1 matching 7 bases. CDR3 size: 14 residues. With V trimmed by 0 bases and J by 6 bases, 3 bases remained unmatched. From germline, CDR1 is SGHRS and CDR2 YFSETQ. The CDR3 sequence is CASSLVGGGNEQFF. The CDR3 DNA is TGCGCCAGCAGCTTGGTAGGGGGCGGCAATGAGCAGTTCTTC.

The rearrangement links TRBV5-1 to TRBJ2-1; 9 nucleotides align to TRBD1. The CDR3 is 18 amino acids. CDR1 SGHRS and CDR2 YFSETQ come from the germline V gene. Germline trimming cut 1 base from V and 1 base from J; bases unmatched to any gene: 9. CDR3 residues: CASSLTAVGTGSYNEQFF. The CDR3 DNA is TGCGCCAGCAGCTTGACCGCCGTTGGGACAGGGTCCTACAATGAGCAGTTCTTC.

This clonotype was detected only once. The rearrangement uses TRBV9 and TRBJ2-1, with a possible D match to TRBD2 (6 bases). Germline-derived CDR1 and CDR2 are SGDLS and YYNGEE. The CDR3 contains 16 residues. Trimming cost V 0 bases and J 10 bases, with 20 bases left between them. The CDR3 here is CASSVGQGQRAGEQFF. The CDR3 DNA follows: TGTGCCAGCAGCGTAGGGCAGGGCCAGCGGGCAGGGGAGCAGTTCTTC.